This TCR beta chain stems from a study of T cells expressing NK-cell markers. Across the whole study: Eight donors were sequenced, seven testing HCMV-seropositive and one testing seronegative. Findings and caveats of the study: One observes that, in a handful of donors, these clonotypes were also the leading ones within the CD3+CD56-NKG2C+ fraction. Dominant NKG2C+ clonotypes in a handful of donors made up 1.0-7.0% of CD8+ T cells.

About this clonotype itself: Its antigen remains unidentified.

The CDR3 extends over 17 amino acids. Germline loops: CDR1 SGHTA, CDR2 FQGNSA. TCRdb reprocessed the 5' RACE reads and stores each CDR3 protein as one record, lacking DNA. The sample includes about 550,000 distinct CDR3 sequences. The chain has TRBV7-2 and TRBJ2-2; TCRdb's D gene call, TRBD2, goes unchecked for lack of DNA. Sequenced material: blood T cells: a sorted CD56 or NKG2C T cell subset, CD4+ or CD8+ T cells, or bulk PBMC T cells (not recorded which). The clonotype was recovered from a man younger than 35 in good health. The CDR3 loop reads CASSLVPSSRNTGELFF.